Presented here are 17 T cell receptor beta chains from one specimen sequenced in a study of T cells after yellow fever vaccination. TCRdb recomputed calls from the 5' RACE reads with MiXCR, one row per CDR3 protein. The data hold approximately 180,000 distinct CDR3 sequences, with about 6.2% observed a single time. Sequencing was performed on CD4+ T cells sorted from PBMCs, taken on the day of the first yellow fever vaccination. These receptors all stem from a man younger than 30 who received the YFV17D yellow fever vaccine.

In this sample, this clonotype turned up many times. The chain couples TRBV5-4 to TRBJ2-2; D remains unclear. Germline CDR1 reads SGHNT; CDR2 reads YYREEE (reference sequence). V was cut by 4 bases and J by 6 bases, with 7 bases left in between. This CDR3 comprises 12 residues. This chain's CDR3 is CASSVPAGELFF. DNA for the CDR3: TGTGCCAGCAGCGTACCAGCCGGGGAGCTGTTTTTT.

This clonotype was recorded many times. The chain links TRBV7-2 to TRBJ2-3, with 9 bases lining up with TRBD2. Germline V lookup: CDR1 SGHTA, CDR2 FQGNSA. This CDR3 has 18 amino acids. Trimming took 2 bases from V and 3 from J; bases not matched to a gene: 12. The CDR3 sequence is CASSLLSAGGPGTDTQYF. The DNA of the CDR3 is TGTGCCAGCAGCTTATTGTCGGCGGGGGGGCCGGGGACAGATACGCAGTATTTT.

V usage is TRBV6-6 and J usage is TRBJ1-2; unclear D gene. The germline gives CDR1 MNHNY, CDR2 SVGAGI (reference sequence). Trimming cost V 4 bases and J 1 base, with 7 bases left between them. This CDR3 has 13 residues. The CDR3 is CASSSAVNYGYTF. The CDR3 nucleotides are TGTGCCAGCAGTTCGGCGGTTAACTATGGCTACACCTTC.

This clonotype was seen only a few times. The V gene is TRBV4-3, the J gene TRBJ2-2; D is unresolved. The CDR3 length is 16 residues. Germline loops: CDR1 LGHNA, CDR2 YSLEER. V gave up 0 bases and J gave up 2 bases, with 10 bases separating them. The CDR3 reads CASSQEFRLNTGELFF. In DNA, the CDR3 is TGCGCCAGCAGCCAAGAATTCCGGCTTAACACCGGGGAGCTGTTTTTT.

In this sample, this clonotype turned up many times. The rearrangement joins TRBV5-1 to TRBJ2-1; D unresolved. V dropped 2 bases and J dropped 0 bases, with 9 bases sitting between them. Germline V gives CDR1 SGHRS, CDR2 YFSETQ. The CDR3 extends over 15 amino acids. The CDR3 region is CASSFYPSSYNEQFF. CDR3 bases: TGCGCCAGCAGCTTTTACCCTAGCTCCTACAATGAGCAGTTCTTC.

In its sample, this clonotype was seen many times. The CDR3 loop is CASSPGQGAAREQYF. The CDR3 coding sequence is TGTGCCAGCAGCCCGGGACAGGGGGCTGCTCGGGAGCAGTACTTC. The chain joins TRBV5-4 to TRBJ2-7; TRBD1 matches 12 bases. V dropped 4 bases and J dropped 7; count of bases not matched to a gene: 9. The CDR3 is 15 amino acids. CDR1 is SGHNT, CDR2 YYREEE, per germline (reference sequence).

This clonotype has only a few counts. This sequence joins TRBV2 and TRBJ1-1, with D unresolved. The CDR3 runs to 11 residues. Per the germline V gene, CDR1 is SNHLY and CDR2 is FYNNEI. The V end was cut by 6 bases, the J end by 10 bases, with 12 bases between. CDR3 region: CASRESRRAFF. The DNA of the CDR3 is TGTGCCAGCAGGGAAAGTAGACGAGCTTTCTTT.

This clonotype came up a few times. The CDR3 nucleotides are TGTGCCAGCAGCCGGACTAGCGGGGGACCCGGGGAGCTGTTTTTT. It encodes CASSRTSGGPGELFF. V usage is TRBV5-4 and J usage is TRBJ2-2; 13 nucleotides align to TRBD2. The ends lost 4 bases at V and 6 bases at J; junction bases unmatched: 3. Germline assignment: CDR1 SGHNT and CDR2 YYREEE (reference sequence). This CDR3 region has 15 residues.

This clonotype was seen only a few times. The chain links TRBV19 to TRBJ2-7; D not certain. CDR3 length equals 14 residues. V was trimmed by 6 bases and J by 3 bases, leaving 15 bases between them. Germline CDR1 is LNHDA and CDR2 is SQIVND (reference sequence). The CDR3 DNA reads as TGTGCCAGTAGCGTCAGTGGACCTCTCTACGAGCAGTACTTC. This encodes CASSVSGPLYEQYF.

This clonotype was counted only a few times. The chain joins TRBV10-3 to TRBJ1-4, with TRBD1 matching 8 bases. CDR1 and CDR2 (germline): ENHRY, SYGVKD. J was trimmed by 3 bases and V by 6 bases; bases with no gene match: 3. The CDR3 is made up of 14 amino acids. DNA for the CDR3: TGTGCCATCAGCGACAGGGGACCTAATGAAAAACTGTTTTTT. It yields the protein CAISDRGPNEKLFF.

A few counts support this clonotype. V and J are TRBV4-2 and TRBJ1-2; D is ambiguous. This CDR3 has 14 residues. Trimming took 0 bases from V and 8 from J, leaving 13 bases between them. Germline V gives CDR1 LGHNA, CDR2 YNFKEQ. The CDR3 loop is CASSQDKYVGGYTF. The CDR3 DNA reads as TGTGCCAGCAGCCAAGATAAATACGTTGGCGGCTACACCTTC.

This clonotype was counted ten times or more. The chain links TRBV7-2 to TRBJ2-7; D not resolved. The CDR3 has 14 amino acids. V lost 1 base and J lost 0, with 7 bases in between. The germline V gene encodes CDR1 SGHTA and CDR2 FQGNSA. This chain's CDR3 is CASSLEISSYEQYF. The DNA for the CDR3 is TGTGCCAGCAGCTTAGAGATTAGCTCCTACGAGCAGTACTTC. The variable domain in full, completed from reference TRBV7-2 and TRBJ2-7, reads GAGVSQSPSNKVTEKGKDVELRCDPISGHTALYWYRQSLGQGLEFLIYFQGNSAPDKSGLPSDRFSAERTGGSVSTLTIQRTQQEDSAVYLCASSLEISSYEQYFGPGTRLTVT.

This chain connects TRBV6-1 to TRBJ1-1; tentatively, D is TRBD1 (5 bases). Trimming took 4 bases from V and 6 from J, leaving 12 bases between them. The CDR3 is 13 residues long. Germline CDR1 MNHNS, CDR2 SASEGT. The CDR3 DNA reads TGTGCCAGCAGTGTAATGAGGGGCCCTGAAGCTTTCTTT. Protein: CASSVMRGPEAFF.

Many counts were recorded for this clonotype. V and J are TRBV9 and TRBJ1-2, with a weak D call TRBD1 (5 bases). This CDR3 is 13 amino acids long. V was clipped by 0 bases and J by 7 bases, with 10 bases between them. Germline V gene sequence: CDR1 SGDLS, CDR2 YYNGEE. The CDR3 region is CASSVGGESGYTF. The CDR3 DNA is TGTGCCAGCAGCGTAGGAGGGGAGAGTGGCTACACCTTC.

This clonotype was detected ten times or more. The chain uses TRBV5-5 and TRBJ1-1; 11 nucleotides align to TRBD1. Germline-derived CDR1 and CDR2 are SGHKS and YYEKEE (reference sequence). Unmatched junction bases numbered 4, after V lost 5 bases and J lost 4 bases. The CDR3 has 14 amino acids. The CDR3: CASSWDRGVTEAFF. The CDR3 nucleotides read TGTGCCAGCAGTTGGGACAGGGGGGTCACTGAAGCTTTCTTT.

This clonotype was recorded at least ten times. V usage is TRBV5-6 and J usage is TRBJ1-3; tentatively, D is TRBD1 (5 bases). Germline V gene data show CDR1 as SGHDT and CDR2 as YYEEEE. The CDR3 consists of 16 residues. V lost 5 bases to trimming and J lost 2 bases, with 17 bases between them. The CDR3 reads CASRFQGKRAGNTIYF. The CDR3 nucleotides are TGTGCCAGCAGGTTCCAGGGTAAAAGAGCTGGAAACACCATATATTTT. Together with reference TRBV5-6 and TRBJ1-3, the CDR3 gives the full variable domain: DAGVTQSPTHLIKTRGQQVTLRCSPKSGHDTVSWYQQALGQGPQFIFQYYEEEERQRGNFPDRFSGHQFPNYSSELNVNALLLGDSALYLCASRFQGKRAGNTIYFGEGSWLTVV.

This clonotype has just a few counts. V and J are TRBV12-3 or TRBV12-4 and TRBJ2-1; D is possibly TRBD1 (6 bases). Deletions cut 2 bases from V and 0 bases from J, with 20 bases between. The CDR3 length is 19 residues. The CDR3 DNA is TGTGCCAGCAGTTTACGAGGGGGTCGATCCCAAAGCTCCTACAATGAGCAGTTCTTC. This encodes CASSLRGGRSQSSYNEQFF.